Below, 22 T cell receptor beta chains from the same sample are listed, as sequenced in a study of blood T cells in healthy people across ages. Primed by a sample-barcoded 5' primer and a J-beta primer mix, a second PCR proceeded for about 6 to 11 cycles. TCRdb called the 5' RACE reads again in MiXCR, with one record for every CDR3 protein. Seen here are around 1,000,000 distinct CDR3 sequences, approximately 25% observed once, and the top ten hold less than 0.75%. These data were likewise used in another study, on T cells of mothers and their children.

The sequencing input was blood. Every receptor here comes from a girl aged 2 to 10 in good health.

The V call is TRBV28, the J call TRBJ2-7; TRBD2 matches at 9 bases. Per germline, CDR1 MDHEN and CDR2 SYDVKM. The CDR3 consists of 16 residues. V lost 5 bases and J lost 4; bases outside the gene matches: 12. This CDR3 is CASSLQPGLADYEQYF. The CDR3 coding sequence is TGTGCCAGCAGTCTACAACCGGGACTAGCAGATTACGAGCAGTACTTC. Full variable domain (missing parts from reference TRBV28 and TRBJ2-7): DVKVTQSSRYLVKRTGEKVFLECVQDMDHENMFWYRQDPGLGLRLIYFSYDVKMKEKGDIPEGYSVSREKKERFSLILESASTNQTSMYLCASSLQPGLADYEQYFGPGTRLTVT.

As for this clonotype: One end of the junction varies from germline; a read error may be responsible. The chain is built from TRBV7-7 and TRBJ2-1; D is undetermined. The DNA matches TRBJ2-5 better at its end, which makes the J call doubtful. CDR1 and CDR2 from the germline V gene are SSHAT and FNYEAQ (reference sequence). CDR3 size: 13 residues. The CDR3 spells CASSLNPTETQYF. CDR3 DNA sequence: TGTGCTAGCAGCTTAAACCCCACGGAGACCCAGTACTTC.

This clonotype has a handful of counts. This chain uses TRBV28 with TRBJ2-7; TRBD2 aligns across 15 bases. Germline lookup yields CDR1 MDHEN and CDR2 SYDVKM. There are 16 residues in the CDR3. J gave up 5 bases and V 5 bases, and 7 bases lay outside the gene matches. This CDR3 reads CASSPWTSGRANEQYF. CDR3 DNA sequence: TGTGCCAGCAGTCCCTGGACTAGCGGGAGGGCCAACGAGCAGTACTTC.

The chain links TRBV7-9 to TRBJ2-7; TRBD1 or TRBD2 may be the D gene (5 bases each). The CDR3 sequence is 14 residues long. Germline-derived CDR1 and CDR2 are SEHNR and FQNEAQ (reference sequence). Trimming removed 3 bases from V and 5 bases from J, with 14 bases in between. The CDR3 nucleotides are TGTGCCAGCAGCTTCGTTGAGGGGTCCAACGAGCAGTACTTC. Amino acids: CASSFVEGSNEQYF.

This chain joins TRBV18 and TRBJ1-6; 7 bases fit TRBD1. Per the germline V gene, CDR1 is KGHSH and CDR2 is LQKENI. Unmatched junction bases numbered 12, after V lost 1 base and J lost 6 bases. The CDR3 length is 18 residues. CDR3 region: CASSPQSWGRQGNSPLHF. The CDR3 DNA follows: TGTGCCAGCTCACCACAATCGTGGGGGAGACAGGGTAATTCACCCCTCCACTTT.

The J gene is TRBJ2-5, the V gene TRBV24-1; D tentatively reads TRBD1 or TRBD2 (6 bases each). The end of the DNA aligns better with TRBJ2-1, so the J call may be wrong. The CDR3 length is 18 residues. Germline V lookup: CDR1 KGHDR, CDR2 SFDVKD. As DNA, the CDR3 is TGTGCCACCAGTGATCTATCCCAGGGGTGGGGGGCGTTGAATGAGCAGTTCTTC. It is translated as CATSDLSQGWGALNEQFF.

The gene calls are TRBV28 and TRBJ1-2; D ambiguous. From germline, CDR1 is MDHEN and CDR2 SYDVKM. There are 16 residues in the CDR3. V was shortened by 1 base and J by 0 bases, with 12 bases between the two germline ends. The CDR3 loop is CASSLYTDLSNYGYTF. Written as DNA, the CDR3 is TGTGCCAGCAGTTTATATACGGACCTCTCTAACTATGGCTACACCTTC.

This sequence joins TRBV18 and TRBJ1-1; no clear D gene. Trimming removed 4 bases from V and 11 bases from J, with 11 bases in between. The CDR3 spans 11 residues. Germline V gene data show CDR1 as KGHSH and CDR2 as LQKENI. The CDR3 nucleotides are TGTGCCAGCTCACGAGGTCAGGAGGCTTTCTTT. Translating gives CASSRGQEAFF.

In its sample, this clonotype was seen a few times. This chain joins TRBV20-1 and TRBJ1-4; D remains unclear. Per the germline V gene, CDR1 is DFQATT and CDR2 is SNEGSKA (reference sequence). The CDR3 has 16 residues. V lost 3 bases and J lost 0, with 14 bases in between. The CDR3 DNA sequence: TGCAGTGCTAGTTTCCCCGCGCTTGCAACTAATGAAAAACTGTTTTTT. Translating gives CSASFPALATNEKLFF.

V gene TRBV27 combines with J gene TRBJ1-4; 7 bases line up with TRBD1. The CDR3 is 16 amino acids. Germline loops: CDR1 MNHEY, CDR2 SMNVEV (reference sequence). Losses at the gene ends were 5 bases for V and 3 bases for J; bases not matched to a gene: 9. The chain's CDR3 is CASSQLQGSANEKLFF. As DNA, the CDR3 is TGTGCCAGCAGTCAACTACAGGGGTCGGCTAATGAAAAACTGTTTTTT. Combining the CDR3 with reference TRBV27 and TRBJ1-4 gives the whole variable domain EAQVTQNPRYLITVTGKKLTVTCSQNMNHEYMSWYRQDPGLGLRQIYYSMNVEVTDKGDVPEGYKVSRKEKRNFPLILESPSPNQTSLYFCASSQLQGSANEKLFFGSGTQLSVL.

This chain joins TRBV7-9 and TRBJ2-3; D is unresolved. CDR3 length: 12 residues. CDR1 is SEHNR and CDR2 is FQNEAQ in the germline V gene (reference sequence). Trimming took 1 base from V and 6 from J, leaving 5 bases between them. The CDR3 here is CASSLVDDTQYF. Written as DNA, the CDR3 is TGTGCCAGCAGCTTAGTGGATGATACGCAGTATTTT.

This chain's CDR3 is CASSFSPRDEKLFF. DNA of the CDR3: TGTGCCAGCAGTTTCAGCCCGCGCGATGAAAAACTGTTTTTT. The chain employs TRBV28 and TRBJ1-4; D is unclear. The CDR3 has 14 residues. With 3 bases removed from V and 6 bases from J, the gap between germline ends came to 11 bases. The germline CDR1 and CDR2 sequences are MDHEN and SYDVKM. Supplemented by reference TRBV28 and TRBJ1-4, the full variable domain reads DVKVTQSSRYLVKRTGEKVFLECVQDMDHENMFWYRQDPGLGLRLIYFSYDVKMKEKGDIPEGYSVSREKKERFSLILESASTNQTSMYLCASSFSPRDEKLFFGSGTQLSVL.

This clonotype was detected a few times. This sequence joins TRBV6-5 and TRBJ1-1, with 8 bases aligning to TRBD1. In germline, CDR1 is MNHEY, CDR2 SVGAGI. V lost 10 bases and J lost 3; bases outside the gene matches: 4. This CDR3 comprises 12 residues. The CDR3 coding sequence is TGTGCCACCCTCAGGGGGCACACTGAAGCTTTCTTT. Translation: CATLRGHTEAFF.

V is TRBV9 and J is TRBJ2-5; D possibly corresponds to TRBD2 (5 bases). The length of the CDR3 is 14 residues. Per the germline V gene, CDR1 is SGDLS and CDR2 is YYNGEE. Trimming pared 2 bases from V and 5 bases from J, leaving 13 bases between. CDR3 nucleotides: TGTGCCAGCAGCGTTTACGGGGTACGGGAGACCCAGTACTTC. Its translation: CASSVYGVRETQYF.

The gene calls are TRBV20-1 and TRBJ1-2, with 7 nucleotides matching TRBD1. Germline V gene sequence: CDR1 DFQATT, CDR2 SNEGSKA (reference sequence). V lost 4 bases and J lost 2; bases outside the gene matches: 16. This CDR3 contains 17 residues. The CDR3 here is CSAKSEGANWVNYGYTF. The CDR3 nucleotides are TGCAGTGCTAAATCGGAGGGGGCGAATTGGGTAAACTATGGCTACACCTTC.

The rearrangement links TRBV6-6 to TRBJ1-1; 9 bases fit TRBD1. J was trimmed by 6 bases and V by 2 bases; bases with no gene match: 10. The germline V gene has CDR1 MNHNY and CDR2 SVGAGI (reference sequence). The CDR3 contains 16 residues. The CDR3, as DNA: TGTGCCAGCAGTTACGGTATTCCGCGACAGGGGGCTGAAGCTTTCTTT. Residues: CASSYGIPRQGAEAFF.

This clonotype was counted a few times. The chain carries TRBV10-3 and TRBJ2-3; 8 nucleotides align to TRBD1. V lost 5 bases, J lost 0 bases, and 7 bases stayed unmatched. Germline loops: CDR1 ENHRY, CDR2 SYGVKD. The CDR3 loop spans 16 amino acids. In DNA form, the CDR3 reads TGTGCCATCAGTTCGACAGGGGAATTTAGCACAGATACGCAGTATTTT. Translation: CAISSTGEFSTDTQYF.

This chain uses TRBV3-1 with TRBJ2-7; no clear D gene. The germline V gene encodes CDR1 LGHDT and CDR2 YNNKEL (reference sequence). V was clipped by 2 bases and J by 4 bases, with 12 bases between them. CDR3 size: 14 residues. In nucleotides, the CDR3 is TGTGCCAGCAGCCAACTGCCAGCAAAATACGAGCAGTACTTC. Translating gives CASSQLPAKYEQYF.

The J gene is TRBJ1-1, the V gene TRBV5-1, with a possible D match to TRBD1 (6 bases). This CDR3 spans 13 amino acids. Looked up from germline, CDR1 is SGHRS and CDR2 is YFSETQ. The ends were cut back, 3 bases at V and 11 bases at J, with 17 bases in the middle. CDR3 bases: TGCGCCAGCAGCTATGAGGACCCAGGGGAGGCTTTCTTT. It specifies CASSYEDPGEAFF.

CDR3 loop: CASSPEGQGETQYF. In nucleotides, the CDR3 is TGCGCCAGCAGCCCGGAGGGCCAGGGGGAGACCCAGTACTTC. The chain couples TRBV5-1 to TRBJ2-5, with D tentatively TRBD1 or TRBD2 (6 bases each). The CDR3 is 14 amino acids. Trimming took off 4 bases at V and 5 bases at J, with 15 bases between the two ends. Germline CDR1 SGHRS, CDR2 YFSETQ.

The chain combines TRBV12-3 or TRBV12-4 with TRBJ1-4, with a weak D call TRBD1 (5 bases). This CDR3 spans 13 amino acids. V was pared by 2 bases and J by 6 bases, with 7 bases between. Here the CDR3 reads CASSLKGYEKLFF. The DNA for the CDR3 is TGTGCCAGCAGTTTAAAGGGGTATGAAAAACTGTTTTTT.

The CDR3 here is CASRPYYGLAQYF. CDR3 DNA sequence: TGTGCCAGCCGCCCCTACTACGGGCTGGCCCAGTACTTC. The chain combines TRBV6-2 or TRBV6-3 with TRBJ2-1; D unresolved. The end of the DNA fits TRBJ2-5 better, so the J call may be wrong. The CDR3 covers 13 residues. CDR1 and CDR2 from the germline V gene are MNHEY and SVGEGT.